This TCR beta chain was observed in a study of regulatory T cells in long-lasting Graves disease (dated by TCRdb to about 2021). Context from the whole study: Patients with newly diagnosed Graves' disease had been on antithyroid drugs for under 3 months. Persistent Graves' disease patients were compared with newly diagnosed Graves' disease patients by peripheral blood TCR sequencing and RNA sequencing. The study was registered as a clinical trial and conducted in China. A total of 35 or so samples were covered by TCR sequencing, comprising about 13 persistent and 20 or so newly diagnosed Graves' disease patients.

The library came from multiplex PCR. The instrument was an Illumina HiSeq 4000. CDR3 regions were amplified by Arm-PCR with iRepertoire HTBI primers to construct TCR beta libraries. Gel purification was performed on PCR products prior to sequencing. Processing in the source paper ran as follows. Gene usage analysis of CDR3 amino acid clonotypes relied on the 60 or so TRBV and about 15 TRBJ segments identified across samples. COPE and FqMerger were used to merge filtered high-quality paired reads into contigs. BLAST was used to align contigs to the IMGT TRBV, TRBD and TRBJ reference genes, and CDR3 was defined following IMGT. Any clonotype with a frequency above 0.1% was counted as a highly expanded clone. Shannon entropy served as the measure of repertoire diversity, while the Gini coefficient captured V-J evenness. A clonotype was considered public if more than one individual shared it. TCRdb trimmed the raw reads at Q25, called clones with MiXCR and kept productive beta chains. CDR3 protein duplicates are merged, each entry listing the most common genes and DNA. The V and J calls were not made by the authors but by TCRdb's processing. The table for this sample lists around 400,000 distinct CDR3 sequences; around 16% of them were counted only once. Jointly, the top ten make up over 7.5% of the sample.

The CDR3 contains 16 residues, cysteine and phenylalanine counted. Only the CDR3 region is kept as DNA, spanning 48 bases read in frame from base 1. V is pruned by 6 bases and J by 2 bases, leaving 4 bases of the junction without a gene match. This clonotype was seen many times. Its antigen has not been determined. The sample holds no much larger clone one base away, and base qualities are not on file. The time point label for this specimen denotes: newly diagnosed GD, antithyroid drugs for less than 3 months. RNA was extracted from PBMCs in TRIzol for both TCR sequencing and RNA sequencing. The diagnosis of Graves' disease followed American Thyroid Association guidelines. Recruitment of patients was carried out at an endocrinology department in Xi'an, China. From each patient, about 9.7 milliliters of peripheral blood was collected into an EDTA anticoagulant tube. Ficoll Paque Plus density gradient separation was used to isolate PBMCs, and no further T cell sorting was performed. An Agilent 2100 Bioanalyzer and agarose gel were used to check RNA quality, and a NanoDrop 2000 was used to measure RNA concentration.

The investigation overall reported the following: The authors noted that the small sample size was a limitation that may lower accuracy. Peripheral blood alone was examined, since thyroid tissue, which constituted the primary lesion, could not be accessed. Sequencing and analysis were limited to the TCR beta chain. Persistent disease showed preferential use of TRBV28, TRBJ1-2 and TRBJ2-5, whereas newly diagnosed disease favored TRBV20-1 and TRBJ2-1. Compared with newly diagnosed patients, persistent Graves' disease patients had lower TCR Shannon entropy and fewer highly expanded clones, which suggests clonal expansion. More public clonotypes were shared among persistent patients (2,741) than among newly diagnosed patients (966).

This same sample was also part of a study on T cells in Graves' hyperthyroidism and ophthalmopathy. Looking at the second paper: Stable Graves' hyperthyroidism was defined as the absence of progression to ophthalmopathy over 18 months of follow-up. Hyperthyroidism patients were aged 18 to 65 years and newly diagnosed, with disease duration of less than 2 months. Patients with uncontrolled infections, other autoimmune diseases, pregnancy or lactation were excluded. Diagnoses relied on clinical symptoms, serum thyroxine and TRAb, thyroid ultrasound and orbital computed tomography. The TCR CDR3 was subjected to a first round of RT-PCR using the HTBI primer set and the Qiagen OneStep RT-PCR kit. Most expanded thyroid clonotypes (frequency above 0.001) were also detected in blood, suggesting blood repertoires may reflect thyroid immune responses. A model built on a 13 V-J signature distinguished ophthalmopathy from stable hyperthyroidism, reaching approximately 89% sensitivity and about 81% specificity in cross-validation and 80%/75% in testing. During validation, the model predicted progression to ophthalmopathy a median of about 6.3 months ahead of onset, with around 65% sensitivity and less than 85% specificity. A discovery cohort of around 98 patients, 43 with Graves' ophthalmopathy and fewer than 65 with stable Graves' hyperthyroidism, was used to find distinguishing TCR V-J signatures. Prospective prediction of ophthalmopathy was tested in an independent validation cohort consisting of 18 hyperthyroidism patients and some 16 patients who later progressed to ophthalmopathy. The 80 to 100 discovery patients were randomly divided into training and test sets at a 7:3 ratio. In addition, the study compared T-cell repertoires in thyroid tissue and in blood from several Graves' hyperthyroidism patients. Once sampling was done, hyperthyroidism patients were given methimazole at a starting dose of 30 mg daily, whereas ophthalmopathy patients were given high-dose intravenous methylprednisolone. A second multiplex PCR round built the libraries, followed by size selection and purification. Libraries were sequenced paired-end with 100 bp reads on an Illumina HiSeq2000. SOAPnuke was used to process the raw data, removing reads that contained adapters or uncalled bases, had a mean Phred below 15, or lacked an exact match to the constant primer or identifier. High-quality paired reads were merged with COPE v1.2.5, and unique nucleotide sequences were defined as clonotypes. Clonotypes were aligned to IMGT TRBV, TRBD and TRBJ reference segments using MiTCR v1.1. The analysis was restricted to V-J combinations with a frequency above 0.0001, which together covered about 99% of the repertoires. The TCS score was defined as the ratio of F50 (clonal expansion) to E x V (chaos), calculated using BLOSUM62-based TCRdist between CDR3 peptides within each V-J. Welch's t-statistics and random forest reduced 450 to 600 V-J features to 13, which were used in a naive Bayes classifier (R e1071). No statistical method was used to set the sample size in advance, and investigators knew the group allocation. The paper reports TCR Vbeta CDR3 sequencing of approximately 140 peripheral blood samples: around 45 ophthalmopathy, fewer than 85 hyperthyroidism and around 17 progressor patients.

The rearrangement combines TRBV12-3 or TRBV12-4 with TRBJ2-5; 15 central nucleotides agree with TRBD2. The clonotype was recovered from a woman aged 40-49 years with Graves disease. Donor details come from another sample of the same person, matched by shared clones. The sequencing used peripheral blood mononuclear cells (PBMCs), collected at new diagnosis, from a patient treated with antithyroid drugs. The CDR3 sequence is CASSRGLAGGQETQYF. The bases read TGTGCCAGCAGCCGCGGACTAGCGGGAGGGCAAGAGACCCAGTACTTC.